This TCR beta chain was captured by sequencing in a study of blood T cells in healthy people across ages. Study as a whole: Per every two T cells, about one barcoded beta molecule was captured by template switching. Findings and limits, study-wide: Across the age range, TCR beta diversity per million T cells fell in a roughly linear way.

Next came a second PCR, run for about 6 to 11 cycles, which used a sample-barcoded 5' primer along with a J-beta primer mix. All samples yielded 2.5 million or more CDR3-containing paired-end reads. TCRdb re-analysed the 5' RACE reads in MiXCR, keeping a single row per CDR3 protein. The repertoire holds over 300,000 distinct CDR3 sequences, with approximately 52% as singletons. The CDR3 extends over 18 amino acids. CDR1 and CDR2 from the germline V gene are SSHAT and FNYEAQ (reference sequence). Worth noting for this clonotype: The antigen is unknown. A junction boundary mismatches the germline segment, possibly from a read error.

Peripheral blood from each donor was collected in a volume of approximately 9.2 milliliters. V usage is TRBV7-7 and J usage is TRBJ2-6; D gene uncertain. The receptor was isolated from a man aged 55 to 70 in good health. The sequenced material came from blood. The CDR3 region has the DNA TGTGCTAGCAGCCCACGCCAGGCTGGTAGGTCTGGGGCCAACGTCCTGACTTTC. It is translated as CASSPRQAGRSGANVLTF.